This is a list of T cell receptor beta chains from one sample in a study of control samples from healthy donors and cancer patients. Repertoires were generated with immunoSEQ multiplex PCR, while TCRdb's copy carries only in-frame clones and drops some. Of about 130,000 clones listed, around 93% are singletons. Sequencing used PBMCs. These receptors were collected from a man aged 45 to 65 with head and neck cancer. Both conserved end residues are part of each CDR3. A D gene is named only where the DNA matches it firmly. Clone sizes are given selectively: once, few, many, or a class where the clone is expanded.

TRBJ2-1,-,TRBV5-1,-,TGCGCCAGCAGCTTGCTATCCGACGGCTACAATGAGCAGTTCTTC,CASSLLSDGYNEQFF
TRBJ1-4,-,TRBV4-1,-,TGCGCCAGCAGCCGGCCATCGTTTCCCTTCGTCTCAACTAATGAAAAACTGTTTTTT,CASSRPSFPFVSTNEKLFF
TRBJ1-1,-,TRBV5-4,TRBD1,TGTGCCAGCAGCTTCACAGGGGAAGGGTACACTGAAGCTTTCTTT,CASSFTGEGYTEAFF
TRBJ2-5,-,TRBV30,-,TGTGTCTGGGGGCGGGGGGAGACCCAGTACTTC,CVWGRGETQYF
TRBJ2-5,-,TRBV11-3,-,TGTGCCAGCAGCCTTCGAGGGGGGACCCAAGAGACCCAGTACTTC,CASSLRGGTQETQYF
TRBJ2-1,-,TRBV28,TRBD2,TGTGCCAGCAGTAGCGGGGGGGTCTACAATGAGCAGTTCTTC,CASSSGGVYNEQFF
TRBJ2-1,-,TRBV7-6,-,TGTGCCAGCAGCCGGGCCTGGAGGAATGAGCAGTTCTTC,CASSRAWRNEQFF
TRBJ2-7,-,TRBV27,-,TGTGCCAGCAGCTCCGGTTCCGGGTACGAGCAGTACTTC,CASSSGSGYEQYF
TRBJ2-2,-,TRBV5-1,-,TGCGCCAGTTTATTAACAGTGAACACCGGGGAGCTGTTTTTT,CASLLTVNTGELFF
TRBJ1-4,-,TRBV3-1/TRBV3-2,-,TGTGCCAGCAGCGGGGGCGTTCCTAATGAAAAACTGTTTTTT,CASSGGVPNEKLFF
TRBJ2-5,-,TRBV5-5,TRBD2,TGTGCCAGCAGCATAGGACTAGCGGGGTTCCAAGAGACCCAGTACTTC,CASSIGLAGFQETQYF
TRBJ1-2,-,TRBV28,-,TGTGCCAGCAGTTTTCGGGGGGCTGACTATGGCTACACCTTC,CASSFRGADYGYTF
TRBJ1-1,-,TRBV4-2,-,TGTGCCAGCAGCAAAGAGACGGCACTATCCACTGAAGCTTTCTTT,CASSKETALSTEAFF
TRBJ2-1,once,TRBV12-5,-,TGTGCTAGTGGTTTGCCGCCCGGGGCAGGGATTTACAATGAGCAGTTCTTC,CASGLPPGAGIYNEQFF
TRBJ2-7,-,TRBV5-1,-,TGCGCCAGCAGCTTGGGGGACGGCGAGCAGTACTTC,CASSLGDGEQYF
TRBJ2-7,-,TRBV30,-,TGTGCCTGGAGTGTACTCGGCGACTCCTACGAGCAGTACTTC,CAWSVLGDSYEQYF
TRBJ2-3,-,TRBV12-3/TRBV12-4,-,TGTGCCAGCAGCAATAGGGATACGCAGTATTTT,CASSNRDTQYF
TRBJ2-7,-,TRBV7-2,TRBD2,TGTGCCAGCAGCTTATCCGCGGGGGGGGGAACCTACGAGCAGTACTTC,CASSLSAGGGTYEQYF
TRBJ2-3,-,TRBV7-6,-,TGTGCCAGCAGCTTAGTGGGCCGCACAGATACGCAGTATTTT,CASSLVGRTDTQYF
TRBJ2-7,-,TRBV20-1,-,TGCAGTGCAAGTCCCGAGTTCCACGAGCAGTACTTC,CSASPEFHEQYF
TRBJ1-1,-,TRBV7-9,-,TGTGCCAGCAGCTCATTACAGGGCGAAGCTTTCTTT,CASSSLQGEAFF
TRBJ1-5,-,TRBV3-1/TRBV3-2,-,TGTGCCAGCAGCCTAAGGGGGAATCAGCCCCAGCATTTT,CASSLRGNQPQHF
TRBJ2-1,-,TRBV3-1/TRBV3-2,TRBD2,TGTGCCAGCAGCCTCCGGGGCTCTAGCGGGAGCAACAATGAGCAGTTCTTC,CASSLRGSSGSNNEQFF
TRBJ2-7,-,TRBV11-2,TRBD1,TGTGCCAGCAGCTCCCTCAGGGGGCGCCCCTACGAGCAGTACTTC,CASSSLRGRPYEQYF
TRBJ2-1,-,TRBV27,TRBD2,TGTGCCAGCAGCTTATGGGGGGGGGACTTCCAAGGGGAGCAGTTCTTC,CASSLWGGDFQGEQFF
TRBJ2-1,once,TRBV18,TRBD2,TGTGCCAGCTCACCACCTAGGTGGGTGGGACTAGCGGGCAATGAGCAGTTCTTC,CASSPPRWVGLAGNEQFF
TRBJ2-7,-,TRBV19,-,TGTGCCAGTAGTAGCAGGGGACACGAGCAGTACTTC,CASSSRGHEQYF
TRBJ2-3,-,TRBV5-4,-,TGTGCCAGCAGCATAGGGACTACAGATACGCAGTATTTT,CASSIGTTDTQYF
TRBJ2-5,-,TRBV9,TRBD2,TGTGCCAGCAGCTCAGCCGGGACTAGAAAAGAGACCCAGTACTTC,CASSSAGTRKETQYF
TRBJ1-2,-,TRBV4-1,-,TGCGCCAGCAGCCCAGGAGGCGTTCGGGGGAAAAGGGAGGCAAGCGGCTACACCTTC,CASSPGGVRGKREASGYTF
TRBJ1-1,-,TRBV4-2,-,TGTGCCAGCAGCCAAGCTGTGGGCTTACTGTTGGACACTGAAGCTTTCTTT,CASSQAVGLLLDTEAFF
TRBJ2-7,-,TRBV27,TRBD1,TGTGCCAGCAGGCCCGACAGGGTACGAGAGCGGCAGTACTTC,CASRPDRVRERQYF
TRBJ2-1,-,TRBV6-5,-,TGTGCCAGCAGTTACTCTCCCAGCGACTACAATGAGCAGTTCTTC,CASSYSPSDYNEQFF
TRBJ2-1,-,TRBV28,-,TGTGCCAGCAGCTATCCGGGACTTACCTCCTACAATGAGCAGTTCTTC,CASSYPGLTSYNEQFF
TRBJ2-3,-,TRBV19,-,TGTGCCAGTAGTATTAGAGGGTCAGATACGCAGTATTTT,CASSIRGSDTQYF
TRBJ2-4,-,TRBV5-1,TRBD1,TGCGCCAGCAGTCACCCCCGGGACAGTGCCAAAAACATTCAGTACTTC,CASSHPRDSAKNIQYF
TRBJ1-1,-,TRBV6-6,-,TGTGCCAGCAGTTACAATCCTATTGTGAGAGCTTTCTTT,CASSYNPIVRAFF
TRBJ2-7,-,TRBV27,-,TGTGCCAGCAGTACTCTTGGGGGCTACGAGCAGTACTTC,CASSTLGGYEQYF
TRBJ2-2,-,TRBV10-3,TRBD2,TGTGCCATCAGTGAGACCTCTTGGGGACTAGCCACCGGGGAGCTGTTTTTT,CAISETSWGLATGELFF
TRBJ2-7,-,TRBV7-9,-,TGTGCCATCAGACGGGACGGAACATCTTACGAGCAGTACTTC,CAIRRDGTSYEQYF
TRBJ2-4,-,TRBV15,-,TGTGCCACCAGCACCAGTGCGTCCAAAAACATTCAGTACTTC,CATSTSASKNIQYF
TRBJ2-1,-,TRBV7-9,-,TGTGCCAGCAGGAACTCCGGGACGGGGTACAATGAGCAGTTCTTC,CASRNSGTGYNEQFF
TRBJ1-2,-,TRBV9,-,TGTGCCAGCAGCGCGCTAGGGACGATAAGTGGCTACACCTTC,CASSALGTISGYTF
TRBJ1-6,-,TRBV30,TRBD1,TGTGCCTGGAGTGTTGAGGGGGCGGTTAATTCACCCCTCCACTTT,CAWSVEGAVNSPLHF
TRBJ2-7,-,TRBV18,TRBD1,TGTGCCAGCGTTCACGGCGGGACAGGGTCCTACGAGCAGTACTTC,CASVHGGTGSYEQYF
TRBJ1-5,-,TRBV25-1,-,TGTGCCAGCAGTCTGCAGGGAAGTCAGCCCCAGCATTTT,CASSLQGSQPQHF
TRBJ1-4,-,TRBV7-2,-,TGTGCCAGCAGCTTAGGAAGGGGTTTTTTGACGGAAAAACTGTTTTTT,CASSLGRGFLTEKLFF
TRBJ1-5,-,TRBV6-2/TRBV6-3,-,TGTGCCAGCAGTCAGGGTAGGTGGGGAGCCTATCAGCCCCAGCATTTT,CASSQGRWGAYQPQHF
TRBJ2-5,-,TRBV6-6,-,TGTGCCAGCAGTATCCCGTTTGGGGAGACCCAGTACTTC,CASSIPFGETQYF
TRBJ1-2,-,TRBV5-6,TRBD1,TGTGCCAGCAGCCCACAGGGGGCGCGTAACTATGGCTACACCTTC,CASSPQGARNYGYTF
TRBJ1-1,once,TRBV28,TRBD1,TGTGCCAGCAAGCTACAGGGGGGAACTGAAGCTTTCTTT,CASKLQGGTEAFF
TRBJ2-3,-,TRBV5-1,-,TGCGCCAGCAGCATCTCCTACAGACAACAAGGGGATACGCAGTATTTT,CASSISYRQQGDTQYF
TRBJ2-1,-,TRBV11-1,TRBD2,TGTGCCAGCAGCTTATTACTAGCGGGGCTCAATGAGCAGTTCTTC,CASSLLLAGLNEQFF
TRBJ2-3,-,TRBV28,TRBD2,TGTGCCAGCAGTTTCTTCGGGGGGGCAGATACGCAGTATTTT,CASSFFGGADTQYF
TRBJ1-1,-,TRBV4-1,TRBD1,TGCGCCAGCAGCCAATCCGGGACAGGGGGCAACACTGAAGCTTTCTTT,CASSQSGTGGNTEAFF